These T cell receptor beta chains were read from a single sample in a study of blood T cell repertoires in COVID-19. Generated by immunoSEQ multiplex PCR, the TCRdb table keeps only in-frame clones and is missing some. The sample gives around 300,000 clones, 80% to 90% of which show up once; about 11% is in the top ten. Sample: peripheral blood. Every receptor here comes from a woman aged 70-85 years with acute or convalescent COVID-19. CDR3s include the opening cysteine and the closing phenylalanine or tryptophan. A D gene is named only where the DNA matches it firmly. Clone size, where shown, is once, few, many, or a class for clones that have expanded.

abundance: -
j_gene: TRBJ2-1
v_gene: TRBV6-6
len: 12
d_gene: -
CDR3aa: CASSSQGLEQFF
CDR3nt: TGTGCCAGCAGTTCACAGGGCCTTGAGCAGTTCTTC

abundance: once
j_gene: TRBJ2-7
v_gene: TRBV18
len: 15
d_gene: TRBD1
CDR3aa: CASSPGTGDSYEQYF
CDR3nt: TGTGCCAGCTCACCAGGAACAGGGGATAGCTACGAGCAGTACTTC

abundance: -
j_gene: TRBJ2-5
v_gene: TRBV7-6
len: 16
d_gene: TRBD2
CDR3aa: CASSLYERGAGETQYF
CDR3nt: TGTGCCAGCAGCTTATACGAGCGGGGGGCCGGGGAGACCCAGTACTTC

abundance: -
j_gene: TRBJ2-2
v_gene: TRBV5-1
len: 13
d_gene: -
CDR3aa: CASRADGPEELFF
CDR3nt: TGCGCCAGCAGAGCGGACGGGCCGGAGGAGCTGTTTTTT

abundance: -
j_gene: TRBJ1-2
v_gene: TRBV7-9
len: 11
d_gene: -
CDR3aa: CASSFDGGYTF
CDR3nt: TGTGCCAGCAGCTTCGACGGGGGCTACACCTTC

abundance: -
j_gene: TRBJ2-5
v_gene: TRBV4-1
len: 15
d_gene: -
CDR3aa: CASSQEGGSQETQYF
CDR3nt: TGCGCCAGCAGCCAAGAGGGGGGAAGCCAAGAGACCCAGTACTTC

abundance: -
j_gene: TRBJ1-6
v_gene: TRBV6-6
len: 15
d_gene: -
CDR3aa: CASTELGSYNSPLHF
CDR3nt: TGTGCCAGCACCGAACTAGGGTCCTATAATTCACCCCTCCACTTT

abundance: -
j_gene: TRBJ2-7
v_gene: TRBV7-2
len: 14
d_gene: -
CDR3aa: CASSLGQLVYEQYF
CDR3nt: TGTGCCAGCAGCTTAGGACAGTTAGTCTACGAGCAGTACTTC

abundance: -
j_gene: TRBJ2-1
v_gene: TRBV19
len: 15
d_gene: -
CDR3aa: CASLPPGSSYNEQFF
CDR3nt: TGTGCCAGCCTCCCGCCGGGGAGCTCCTACAATGAGCAGTTCTTC

abundance: -
j_gene: TRBJ1-2
v_gene: TRBV19
len: 14
d_gene: -
CDR3aa: CASSTSSQAGGYTF
CDR3nt: TGTGCCAGTAGTACATCATCACAGGCCGGGGGCTACACCTTC

abundance: once
j_gene: TRBJ2-3
v_gene: TRBV4-1
len: 17
d_gene: -
CDR3aa: CASSQTLDSYRTDTQYF
CDR3nt: TGCGCCAGCAGCCAAACCTTGGACTCGTACCGCACAGATACGCAGTATTTT